Sequencing of this T cell receptor beta chain was carried out in a study of T cell repertoires in cytomegalovirus infection. Overall study: Public TCR beta signatures provided an indication of both CMV infection and a matching HLA type.

V dropped 0 bases and J dropped 4 bases, with 18 bases sitting between them. The germline V gene encodes CDR1 DFQATT and CDR2 SNEGSKA (reference sequence). CDR3 size: 16 residues. With respect to this clonotype: The antigen remains undetermined.

Each CDR3 protein is one row after TCRdb ran MiXCR on the reads. The table records about a million distinct CDR3 sequences, 31% of them present only once. The sample consisted of cultured CD8+ T cells from PBMCs, taken from culture after CMV antigen stimulation. The clonotype originates from a human donor in good health (CMV status not recorded). Some clones in this sample may be carry-over from other donors' samples. This chain joins TRBV20-1 and TRBJ1-1; the D gene is possibly TRBD1 (5 bases). The CDR3 here is CSARDRVQGESTEAFF. CDR3 nucleotides: TGCAGTGCTAGAGATCGGGTGCAAGGGGAGTCCACTGAAGCTTTCTTT.